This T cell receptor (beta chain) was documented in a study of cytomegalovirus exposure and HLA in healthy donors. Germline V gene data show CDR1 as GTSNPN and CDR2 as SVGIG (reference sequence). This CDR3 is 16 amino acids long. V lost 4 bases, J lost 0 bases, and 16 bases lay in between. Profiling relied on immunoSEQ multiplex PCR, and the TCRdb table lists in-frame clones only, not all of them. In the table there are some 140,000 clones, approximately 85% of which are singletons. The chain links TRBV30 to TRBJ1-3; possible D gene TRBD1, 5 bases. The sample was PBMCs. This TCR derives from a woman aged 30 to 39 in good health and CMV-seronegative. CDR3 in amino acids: CAWKGDRSSSGNTIYF. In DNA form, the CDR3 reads TGTGCCTGGAAGGGTGACAGATCGAGCTCTGGAAACACCATATATTTT.